What follows describes a single T cell receptor beta chain. Antigen: not known. V trimming: 3 bases; J trimming: 3 bases; junction bases outside the gene matches: 2. This CDR3 region has 14 residues. Germline V gene lookup returns CDR1 KGHSH and CDR2 LQKENI. The data were produced by immunoSEQ multiplex PCR, yet TCRdb's version contains in-frame clones alone and is incomplete. The data show 75,000 to 100,000 clones, with about 94% seen just once and about 3% held by the top ten. Pooled samples include second doses given at about 4 or 12 weeks. The sample is drawn from a study of T cell responses to AZD1222 COVID-19 vaccine. The study, taken as a whole, reports: Elevations in Spike-specific TCR breadth and depth followed administration of two AZD1222 doses. Across the whole spike, CD4 TCRs peaked at regions 160-218 and 743-854.

Here the sequenced sample was peripheral blood, taken 28 days after the second AZD1222 dose. The clonotype was recovered from an adult who received the AZD1222 COVID-19 vaccine. This chain links TRBV18 with TRBJ2-7, with 10 bases identical to TRBD1. The CDR3 DNA follows: TGTGCCAGCTCACCGGGGACAGGGGTCTACGAGCAGTACTTC. Translation: CASSPGTGVYEQYF.